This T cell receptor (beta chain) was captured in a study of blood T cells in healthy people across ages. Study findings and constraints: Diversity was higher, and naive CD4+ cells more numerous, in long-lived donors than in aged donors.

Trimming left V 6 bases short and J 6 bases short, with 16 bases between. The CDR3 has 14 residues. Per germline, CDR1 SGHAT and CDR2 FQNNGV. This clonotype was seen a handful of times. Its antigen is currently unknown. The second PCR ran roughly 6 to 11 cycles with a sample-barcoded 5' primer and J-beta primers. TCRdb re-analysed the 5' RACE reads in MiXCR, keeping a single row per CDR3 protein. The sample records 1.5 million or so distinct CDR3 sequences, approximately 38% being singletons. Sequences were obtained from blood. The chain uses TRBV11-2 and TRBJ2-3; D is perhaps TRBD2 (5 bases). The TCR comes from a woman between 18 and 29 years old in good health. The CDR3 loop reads CASSFSGRVDTQYF. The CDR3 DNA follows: TGTGCCAGCAGTTTCAGCGGAAGGGTGGATACGCAGTATTTT.